Following are 18 T cell receptor beta chains from one sample sequenced in a study of radiation and T cells in renal cell carcinoma. Time point described: baseline pretreatment blood. Treatment meaning: 15 Gy SBRT to primary tumor, nephrectomy 4 weeks later. Generated by immunoSEQ multiplex PCR, the TCRdb table keeps only in-frame clones and is missing some. The data contain 130,000 to 150,000 clones, 88% of them singletons. The sample was blood, taken from a patient whose treatment included radiotherapy and nephrectomy. The origin of the receptors is a woman in her 50s with renal cell carcinoma.

The J gene is TRBJ1-2, the V gene TRBV2, with a weak D call TRBD1 (5 bases). The CDR3 is 12 residues long. Trimming shortened V by 2 bases and J by 5 bases, and 6 bases separated the two germline ends. Germline CDR1 is SNHLY and CDR2 is FYNNEI. The CDR3 DNA reads as TGTGCCAGCAGTGAACGGGGGTATGGCTACACCTTC. This translates into CASSERGYGYTF. The full variable domain, its missing parts supplied by reference TRBV2 and TRBJ1-2, is EPEVTQTPSHQVTQMGQEVILRCVPISNHLYFYWYRQILGQKVEFLVSFYNNEISEKSEIFDDQFSVERPDGSNFTLKIRSTKLEDSAMYFCASSERGYGYTFGSGTRLTVV.

The V call is TRBV7-2, the J call TRBJ2-5; no reliable D call. Germline V CDR1 and CDR2: SGHTA, FQGNSA. V dropped 2 bases and J dropped 7 bases, with 11 bases sitting between them. The CDR3 is 13 residues long. CDR3 region: CASSLKAALTQYF. The CDR3 DNA reads TGTGCCAGCAGCTTAAAGGCCGCCCTGACCCAGTACTTC.

The table lists this clone with a few counts. The gene calls are TRBV30 and TRBJ1-2, with D tentatively TRBD1 (6 bases). Trimming shortened V by 0 bases and J by 4 bases, and 9 bases separated the two germline ends. The CDR3 sequence is 13 residues long. Germline-derived CDR1 and CDR2 are GTSNPN and SVGIG (reference sequence). The CDR3, as DNA: TGTGCCTGGAGTGTACAACAGGGCTATGGCTACACCTTC. Residues: CAWSVQQGYGYTF.

This chain links TRBV7-2 with TRBJ1-6; 8 positions agree with TRBD1. Germline CDR1 SGHTA, CDR2 FQGNSA. This CDR3 spans 14 amino acids. V lost 4 bases and J lost 7; bases outside the gene matches: 3. The CDR3 DNA is TGTGCCAGCAGCTCCGGGACAGGCAATTCACCCCTCCACTTT. As protein: CASSSGTGNSPLHF.

The genes are TRBV7-9 and TRBJ1-4; D perhaps matches TRBD1 (6 bases). Deletions cut 0 bases from V and 8 bases from J, with 13 bases between. The CDR3 has 15 amino acids. CDR1 SEHNR and CDR2 FQNEAQ come from the germline V gene (reference sequence). The CDR3 loop reads CASSLADRSEEKLFF. The DNA of the CDR3 is TGTGCCAGCAGCTTAGCCGACAGGTCAGAGGAAAAACTGTTTTTT.

The chain uses TRBV25-1 and TRBJ2-7; D is possibly TRBD2 (5 bases). Germline CDR1 MGHDK, CDR2 SYGVNS. V gave up 3 bases and J gave up 5 bases, with 17 bases separating them. CDR3 length equals 15 residues. The DNA for the CDR3 is TGTGCCAGCAGTGACGACCCCAAGGAGGTCGACGAGCAGTACTTC. Residues: CASSDDPKEVDEQYF.

The chain joins TRBV10-3 to TRBJ1-2, with D possibly being TRBD1 (6 bases). The V end was cut by 2 bases, the J end by 8 bases, with 15 bases between. The length of the CDR3 is 14 residues. CDR1 ENHRY and CDR2 SYGVKD come from the germline V gene. The CDR3 loop is CAISERDTSAGYTF. The CDR3, as DNA: TGTGCCATCAGTGAGAGGGACACTTCTGCGGGCTACACCTTC.

The genes are TRBV28 and TRBJ1-1, with 7 bases identical to TRBD1. CDR1 is MDHEN, CDR2 SYDVKM, per germline. V lost 4 bases, J lost 0 bases, and 8 bases stayed unmatched. This CDR3 is 16 amino acids long. The CDR3 region is CASSSARRGLNTEAFF. CDR3 in DNA: TGTGCCAGCAGTTCGGCGAGGAGGGGGCTGAACACTGAAGCTTTCTTT.

On this clone itself: One end of the junction varies from germline; a read error may be responsible. CDR3 coding DNA: TGTGCTAGCAGCTTATTAGGTACAAAAGAGACCCAGTACTTC. Its translation: CASSLLGTKETQYF. The V gene is TRBV7-7, the J gene TRBJ2-5, with unresolved D. The CDR3 is made up of 14 amino acids. The germline gives CDR1 SSHAT, CDR2 FNYEAQ (reference sequence).

This sequence joins TRBV11-2 and TRBJ1-5, with D hard to call. The CDR3 is 15 amino acids. Deletions cut 0 bases from V and 7 bases from J, with 13 bases between. Germline V CDR1 and CDR2: SGHAT, FQNNGV. The CDR3: CASSLDRQKNQPQHF. CDR3 bases: TGTGCCAGCAGCTTAGATCGTCAGAAAAACCAGCCCCAGCATTTT.

The chain uses TRBV7-9 and TRBJ2-1; TRBD1 is a possible D gene (5 bases). V shed 5 bases and J shed 5 bases, with 13 bases lying between them. The CDR3 is made up of 14 amino acids. CDR1 SEHNR and CDR2 FQNEAQ come from the germline V gene (reference sequence). The CDR3 DNA reads as TGTGCCAGCAGCCCCCGAGAGACAGACAATGAGCAGTTCTTC. This gives the protein CASSPRETDNEQFF.

The gene calls are TRBV2 and TRBJ2-7; D unresolved. This CDR3 spans 11 amino acids. The V end lost 9 bases, the J end lost 1 base, and 7 bases lay between the germline ends. Germline CDR1 reads SNHLY; CDR2 reads FYNNEI. The CDR3 nucleotides are TGTGCCAGTGTTAATTCCTACGAGCAGTACTTC. This sequence encodes CASVNSYEQYF.

The V and J genes are TRBV28 and TRBJ1-2; D might be TRBD1 (5 bases). The CDR3 spans 15 residues. Germline V gene lookup returns CDR1 MDHEN and CDR2 SYDVKM. Trimming left V 5 bases short and J 5 bases short, with 18 bases between. The CDR3 sequence is CASSGARGYRYGYTF. The CDR3 DNA reads TGTGCCAGCAGTGGGGCGAGGGGTTATAGGTATGGCTACACCTTC.

This chain uses TRBV18 with TRBJ2-1; unclear D gene. The germline V and J ends were trimmed by 3 bases and 4 bases, with 10 bases remaining between them. The CDR3 is 14 amino acids. Germline-derived CDR1 and CDR2 are KGHSH and LQKENI. CDR3 DNA: TGTGCCAGCTCACCGCAAGACCTATACAATGAGCAGTTCTTC. Translating it yields CASSPQDLYNEQFF.

V usage is TRBV7-2 and J usage is TRBJ2-7, with D possibly matching TRBD2 (5 bases). The CDR3 has 13 residues. Germline loops: CDR1 SGHTA, CDR2 FQGNSA. V gave up 5 bases and J gave up 6 bases, with 14 bases separating them. DNA of the CDR3: TGTGCCAGCAGCACAGATACTAGGCGCGAGCAGTACTTC. It translates to CASSTDTRREQYF.

This chain links TRBV2 with TRBJ2-3, with 10 bases lining up with TRBD2. This CDR3 has 15 residues. Trimming cost V 7 bases and J 2 bases; bases outside gene matches: 6. Looked up from germline, CDR1 is SNHLY and CDR2 is FYNNEI. The CDR3 DNA follows: TGTGCCAGCAAAGGACTAGCGGTTAACACAGATACGCAGTATTTT. Protein sequence: CASKGLAVNTDTQYF.

The J gene is TRBJ2-3, the V gene TRBV11-1, with D tentatively TRBD2 (5 bases). Trimming left V 3 bases short and J 4 bases short, with 8 bases between. Looked up from germline, CDR1 is SGHAT and CDR2 is FQDESV (reference sequence). The CDR3 has 13 amino acids. Here the CDR3 DNA reads TGTGCCAGCAGCTTCGGACTGGCAGATACGCAGTATTTT. Encoded protein: CASSFGLADTQYF.

The rearrangement uses TRBV18 and TRBJ2-7; D is perhaps TRBD1 (5 bases). This CDR3 comprises 14 residues. V was cut by 1 base and J by 2 bases, with 9 bases left in between. Germline V gene sequence: CDR1 KGHSH, CDR2 LQKENI. The CDR3: CASSPRFRAYEQYF. The CDR3 DNA sequence: TGTGCCAGCTCACCACGTTTCAGGGCCTACGAGCAGTACTTC. Together with reference TRBV18 and TRBJ2-7, the CDR3 gives the full variable domain: NAGVMQNPRHLVRRRGQEARLRCSPMKGHSHVYWYRQLPEEGLKFMVYLQKENIIDESGMPKERFSAEFPKEGPSILRIQQVVRGDSAAYFCASSPRFRAYEQYFGPGTRLTVT.